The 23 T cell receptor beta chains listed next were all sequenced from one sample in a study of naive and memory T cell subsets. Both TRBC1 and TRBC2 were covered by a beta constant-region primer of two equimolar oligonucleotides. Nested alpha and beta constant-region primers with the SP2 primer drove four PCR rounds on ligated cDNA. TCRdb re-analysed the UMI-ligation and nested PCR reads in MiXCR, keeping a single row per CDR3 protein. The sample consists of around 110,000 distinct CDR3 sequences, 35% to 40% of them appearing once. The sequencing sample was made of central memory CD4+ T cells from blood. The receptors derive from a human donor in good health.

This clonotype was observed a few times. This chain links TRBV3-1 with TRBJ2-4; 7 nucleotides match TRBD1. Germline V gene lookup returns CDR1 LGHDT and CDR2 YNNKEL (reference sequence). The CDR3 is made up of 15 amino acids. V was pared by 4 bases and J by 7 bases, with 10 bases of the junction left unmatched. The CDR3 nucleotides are TGTGCCAGCAGCCCGCGACAGGGATTGATGAACATTCAGTACTTC. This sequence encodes CASSPRQGLMNIQYF.

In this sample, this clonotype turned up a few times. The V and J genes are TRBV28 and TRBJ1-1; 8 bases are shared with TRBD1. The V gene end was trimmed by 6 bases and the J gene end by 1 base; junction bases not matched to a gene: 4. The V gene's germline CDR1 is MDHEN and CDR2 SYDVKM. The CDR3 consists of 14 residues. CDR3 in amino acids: CASRQGARNTEAFF. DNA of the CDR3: TGTGCCAGCAGGCAGGGGGCGAGGAACACTGAAGCTTTCTTT.

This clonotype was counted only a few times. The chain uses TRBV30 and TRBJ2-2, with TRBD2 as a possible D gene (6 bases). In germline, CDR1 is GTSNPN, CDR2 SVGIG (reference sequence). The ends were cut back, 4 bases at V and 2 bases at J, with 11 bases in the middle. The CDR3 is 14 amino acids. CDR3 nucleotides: TGTGCCTGGAAAAGGGGACTTAACACCGGGGAGCTGTTTTTT. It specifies CAWKRGLNTGELFF. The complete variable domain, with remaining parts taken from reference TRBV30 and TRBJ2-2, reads SQTIHQWPATLVQPVGSPLSLECTVEGTSNPNLYWYRQAAGRGLQLLFYSVGIGQISSEVPQNLSASRPQDRQFILSSKKLLLSDSGFYLCAWKRGLNTGELFFGEGSRLTVL.

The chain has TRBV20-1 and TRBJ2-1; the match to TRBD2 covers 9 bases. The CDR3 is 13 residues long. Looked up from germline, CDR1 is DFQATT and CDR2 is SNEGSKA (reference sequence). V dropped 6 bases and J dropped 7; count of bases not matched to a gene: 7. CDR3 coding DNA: TGCAGTGCCGCGGGAGGGCCGGGGAATGAGCAGTTCTTC. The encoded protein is CSAAGGPGNEQFF.

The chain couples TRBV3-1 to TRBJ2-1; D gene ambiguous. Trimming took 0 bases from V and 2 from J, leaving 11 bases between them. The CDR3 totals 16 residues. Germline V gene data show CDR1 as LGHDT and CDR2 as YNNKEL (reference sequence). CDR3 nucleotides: TGTGCCAGCAGCCAAGAGGGTGCAGGAGCCTACAATGAGCAGTTCTTC. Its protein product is CASSQEGAGAYNEQFF.

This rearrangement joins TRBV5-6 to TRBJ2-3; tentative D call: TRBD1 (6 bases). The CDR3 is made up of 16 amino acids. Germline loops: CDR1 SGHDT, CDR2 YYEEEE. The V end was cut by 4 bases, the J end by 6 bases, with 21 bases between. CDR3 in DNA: TGTGCCAGCAGCCTGCAATACAGGGAACGACGGGATACGCAGTATTTT. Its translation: CASSLQYRERRDTQYF.

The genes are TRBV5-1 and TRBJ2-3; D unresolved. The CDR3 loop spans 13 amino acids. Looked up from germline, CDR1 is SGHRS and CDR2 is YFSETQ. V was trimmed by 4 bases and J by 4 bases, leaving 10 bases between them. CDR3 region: CASSGNSPDTQYF. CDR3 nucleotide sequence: TGCGCCAGCAGCGGAAATAGTCCAGATACGCAGTATTTT. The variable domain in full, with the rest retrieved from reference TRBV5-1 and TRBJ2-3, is KAGVTQTPRYLIKTRGQQVTLSCSPISGHRSVSWYQQTPGQGLQFLFEYFSETQRNKGNFPGRFSGRQFSNSRSEMNVSTLELGDSALYLCASSGNSPDTQYFGPGTRLTVL.

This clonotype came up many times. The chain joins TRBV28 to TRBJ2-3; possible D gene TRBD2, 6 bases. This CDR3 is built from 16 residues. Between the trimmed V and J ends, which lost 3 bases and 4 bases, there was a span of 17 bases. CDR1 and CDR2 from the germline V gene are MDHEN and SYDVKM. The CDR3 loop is CASSFMAGKAPDTQYF. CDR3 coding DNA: TGTGCCAGCAGTTTTATGGCGGGAAAGGCTCCAGATACGCAGTATTTT.

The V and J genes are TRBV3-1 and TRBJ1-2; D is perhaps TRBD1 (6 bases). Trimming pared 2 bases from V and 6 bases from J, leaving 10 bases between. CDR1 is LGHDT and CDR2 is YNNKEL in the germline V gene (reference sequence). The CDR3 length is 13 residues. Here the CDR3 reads CASSQRGRNGYTF. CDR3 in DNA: TGTGCCAGCAGCCAACGGGGGCGGAATGGCTACACCTTC.

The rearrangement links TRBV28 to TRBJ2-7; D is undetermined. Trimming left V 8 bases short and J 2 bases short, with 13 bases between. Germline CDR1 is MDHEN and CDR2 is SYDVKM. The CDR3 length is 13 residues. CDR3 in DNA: TGTGCCAGCTTAGACCGGCCCCCCTACGAGCAGTACTTC. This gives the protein CASLDRPPYEQYF.

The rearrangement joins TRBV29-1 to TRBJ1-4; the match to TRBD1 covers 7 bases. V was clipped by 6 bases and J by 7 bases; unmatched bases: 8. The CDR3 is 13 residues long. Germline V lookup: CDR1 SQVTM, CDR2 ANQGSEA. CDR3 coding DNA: TGCAGCGTGAGACAGGGCGGGGGTGAAAAACTGTTTTTT. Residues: CSVRQGGGEKLFF.

The CDR3 loop reads CSASTGDTEAFF. The CDR3 region has the DNA TGCAGCGCATCCACAGGGGACACTGAAGCTTTCTTT. The chain uses TRBV29-1 and TRBJ1-1; TRBD1 agrees at 7 bases. V was pared by 7 bases and J by 3 bases, with 5 bases of the junction left unmatched. CDR1 and CDR2 from the germline V gene are SQVTM and ANQGSEA. The CDR3 has 12 residues.

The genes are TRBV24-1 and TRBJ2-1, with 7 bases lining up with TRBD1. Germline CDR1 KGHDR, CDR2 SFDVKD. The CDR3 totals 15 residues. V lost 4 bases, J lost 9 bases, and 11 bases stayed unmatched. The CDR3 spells CATSDPSSRQGEQFF. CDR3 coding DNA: TGTGCCACCAGTGACCCGTCCTCGAGACAGGGTGAGCAGTTCTTC.

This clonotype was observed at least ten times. In DNA form, the CDR3 reads TGTGCCAGCAGCTTAAGTCCAGGGAATCAGCCCCAGCATTTT. Its translation: CASSLSPGNQPQHF. This chain joins TRBV7-6 and TRBJ1-5; perhaps TRBD1 as D (5 bases). CDR1 SGHVS and CDR2 FNYEAQ come from the germline V gene. This CDR3 is built from 14 residues. V was cut by 2 bases and J by 4 bases, with 9 bases left in between.

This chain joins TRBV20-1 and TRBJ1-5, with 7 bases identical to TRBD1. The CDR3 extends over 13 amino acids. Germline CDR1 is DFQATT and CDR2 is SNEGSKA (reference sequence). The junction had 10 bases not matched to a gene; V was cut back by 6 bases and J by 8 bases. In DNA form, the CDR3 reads TGCAGTGCGCTTACAGGGGCCGCCGAGCCCCAGCATTTT. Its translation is CSALTGAAEPQHF.

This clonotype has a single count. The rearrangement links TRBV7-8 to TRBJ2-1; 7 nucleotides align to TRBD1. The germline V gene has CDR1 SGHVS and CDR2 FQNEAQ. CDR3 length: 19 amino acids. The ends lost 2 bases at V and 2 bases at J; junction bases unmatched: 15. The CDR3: CASSLSQGGFSRTYNEQFF. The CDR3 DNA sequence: TGTGCCAGCAGCTTAAGTCAAGGGGGCTTCTCAAGGACCTACAATGAGCAGTTCTTC.

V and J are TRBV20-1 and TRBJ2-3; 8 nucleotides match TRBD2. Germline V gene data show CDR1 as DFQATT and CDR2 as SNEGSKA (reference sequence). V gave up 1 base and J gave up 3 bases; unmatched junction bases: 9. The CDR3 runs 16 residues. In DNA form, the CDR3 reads TGCAGTGCTAGAGGGAGAAGCGGGGGTAAGACAGATACGCAGTATTTT. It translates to CSARGRSGGKTDTQYF.

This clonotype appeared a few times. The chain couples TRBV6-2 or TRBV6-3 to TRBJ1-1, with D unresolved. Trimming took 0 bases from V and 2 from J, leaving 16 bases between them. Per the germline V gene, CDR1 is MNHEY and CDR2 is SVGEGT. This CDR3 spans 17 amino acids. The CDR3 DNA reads TGTGCCAGCAGTTACTCCCCCACCATGAAGATAAACACTGAAGCTTTCTTT. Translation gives CASSYSPTMKINTEAFF.

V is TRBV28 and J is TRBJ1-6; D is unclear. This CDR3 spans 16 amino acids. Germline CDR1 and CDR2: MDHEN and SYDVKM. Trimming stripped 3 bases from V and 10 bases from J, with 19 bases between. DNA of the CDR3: TGTGCCAGCAGTTTCGGGGTTTTGGGCAGAGGATCACCCCTCCACTTT. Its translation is CASSFGVLGRGSPLHF. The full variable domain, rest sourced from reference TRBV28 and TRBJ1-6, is DVKVTQSSRYLVKRTGEKVFLECVQDMDHENMFWYRQDPGLGLRLIYFSYDVKMKEKGDIPEGYSVSREKKERFSLILESASTNQTSMYLCASSFGVLGRGSPLHFGNGTRLTVT.

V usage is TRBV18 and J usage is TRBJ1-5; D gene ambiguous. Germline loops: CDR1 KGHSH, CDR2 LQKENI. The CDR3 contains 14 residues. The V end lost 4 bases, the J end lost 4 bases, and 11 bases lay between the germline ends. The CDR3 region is CASSQYPGNQPQHF. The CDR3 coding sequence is TGTGCCAGCTCACAATATCCGGGAAATCAGCCCCAGCATTTT.

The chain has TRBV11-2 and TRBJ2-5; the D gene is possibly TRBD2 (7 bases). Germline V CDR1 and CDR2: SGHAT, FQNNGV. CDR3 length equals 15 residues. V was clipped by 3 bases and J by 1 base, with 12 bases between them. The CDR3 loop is CASSFGGTLQETQYF. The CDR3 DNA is TGTGCCAGCAGCTTCGGGGGGACACTCCAAGAGACCCAGTACTTC.

The CDR3 here is CASTYSGRHTDTQYF. In nucleotides, the CDR3 is TGTGCCAGCACATATAGCGGGAGGCACACAGATACGCAGTATTTT. The chain uses TRBV7-8 and TRBJ2-3, with 10 bases fitting TRBD2. The CDR3 totals 15 residues. V trimming: 7 bases; J trimming: 2 bases; junction bases outside the gene matches: 6. Germline V gene lookup returns CDR1 SGHVS and CDR2 FQNEAQ.

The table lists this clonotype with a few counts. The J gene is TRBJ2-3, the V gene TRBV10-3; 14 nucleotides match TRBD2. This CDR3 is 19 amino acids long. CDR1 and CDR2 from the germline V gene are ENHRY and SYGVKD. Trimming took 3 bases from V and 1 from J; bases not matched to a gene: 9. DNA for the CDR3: TGTGCCATCAGTGATGGCCGGACTAGCGGGAGGAGGGGCACAGATACGCAGTATTTT. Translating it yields CAISDGRTSGRRGTDTQYF.